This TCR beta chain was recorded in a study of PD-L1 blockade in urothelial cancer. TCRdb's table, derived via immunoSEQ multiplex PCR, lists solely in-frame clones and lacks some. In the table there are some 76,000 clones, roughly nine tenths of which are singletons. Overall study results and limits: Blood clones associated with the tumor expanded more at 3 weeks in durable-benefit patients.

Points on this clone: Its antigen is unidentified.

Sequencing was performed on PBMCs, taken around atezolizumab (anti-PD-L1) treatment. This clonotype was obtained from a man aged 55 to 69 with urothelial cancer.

Here the CDR3 reads CATSRGFGGLSSGANVLTF. CDR3 nucleotide sequence: TGTGCCACCAGCAGGGGTTTTGGGGGACTAAGCTCTGGGGCCAACGTCCTGACTTTC. This chain connects TRBV15 to TRBJ2-6; the match to TRBD2 covers 7 bases. The J segment lost 0 bases and the V segment lost 3 bases, leaving 11 bases of the junction unmatched. CDR1 is LNHNV and CDR2 is YYDKDF in the germline V gene (reference sequence). This CDR3 has 19 amino acids.